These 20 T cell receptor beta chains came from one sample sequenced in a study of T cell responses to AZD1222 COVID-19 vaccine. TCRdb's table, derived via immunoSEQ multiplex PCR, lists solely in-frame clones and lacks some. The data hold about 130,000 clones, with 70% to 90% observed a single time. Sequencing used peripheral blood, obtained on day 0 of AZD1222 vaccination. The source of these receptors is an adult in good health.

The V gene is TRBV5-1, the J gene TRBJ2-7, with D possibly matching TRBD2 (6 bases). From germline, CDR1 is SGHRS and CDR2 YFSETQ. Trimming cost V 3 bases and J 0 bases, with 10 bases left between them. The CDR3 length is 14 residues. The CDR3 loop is CASSSGTVSYEQYF. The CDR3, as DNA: TGCGCCAGCAGCTCAGGGACTGTCTCCTACGAGCAGTACTTC.

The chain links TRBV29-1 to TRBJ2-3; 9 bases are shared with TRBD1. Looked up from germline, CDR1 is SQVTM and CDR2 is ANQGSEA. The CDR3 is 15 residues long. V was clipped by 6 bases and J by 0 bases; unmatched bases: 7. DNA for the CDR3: TGCAGCGTCTCCGGAGGACAGGGGAGCACAGATACGCAGTATTTT. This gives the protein CSVSGGQGSTDTQYF.

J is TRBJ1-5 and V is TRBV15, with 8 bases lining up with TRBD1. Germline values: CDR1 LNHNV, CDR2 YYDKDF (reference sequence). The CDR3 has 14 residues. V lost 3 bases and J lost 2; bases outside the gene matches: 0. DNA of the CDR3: TGTGCCACCAGCAGGACAGGGGGCAATCAGCCCCAGCATTTT. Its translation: CATSRTGGNQPQHF.

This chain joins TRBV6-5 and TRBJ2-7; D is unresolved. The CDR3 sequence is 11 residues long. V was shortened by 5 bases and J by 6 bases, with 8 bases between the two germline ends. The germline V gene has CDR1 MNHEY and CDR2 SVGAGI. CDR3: CASSINSEQYF. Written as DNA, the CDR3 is TGTGCCAGCAGTATTAACAGCGAGCAGTACTTC.

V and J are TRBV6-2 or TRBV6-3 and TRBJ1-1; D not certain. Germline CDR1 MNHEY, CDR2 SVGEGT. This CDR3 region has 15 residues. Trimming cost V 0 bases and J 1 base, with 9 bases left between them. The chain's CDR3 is CASSYSEEQNTEAFF. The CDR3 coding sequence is TGTGCCAGCAGTTACTCGGAGGAACAGAACACTGAAGCTTTCTTT.

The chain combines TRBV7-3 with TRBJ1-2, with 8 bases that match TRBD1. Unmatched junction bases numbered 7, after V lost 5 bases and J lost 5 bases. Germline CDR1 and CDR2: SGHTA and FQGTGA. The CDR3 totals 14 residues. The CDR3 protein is CASSPGTGTYGYTF. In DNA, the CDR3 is TGTGCCAGCAGCCCCGGGACAGGAACATATGGCTACACCTTC.

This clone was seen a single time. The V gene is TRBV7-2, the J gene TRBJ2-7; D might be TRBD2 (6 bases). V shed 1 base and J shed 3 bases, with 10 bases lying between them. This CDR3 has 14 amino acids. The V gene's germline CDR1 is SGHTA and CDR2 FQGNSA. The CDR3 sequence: CASSLVGGFYEQYF. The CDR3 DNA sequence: TGTGCCAGCAGCTTAGTGGGGGGATTCTACGAGCAGTACTTC.

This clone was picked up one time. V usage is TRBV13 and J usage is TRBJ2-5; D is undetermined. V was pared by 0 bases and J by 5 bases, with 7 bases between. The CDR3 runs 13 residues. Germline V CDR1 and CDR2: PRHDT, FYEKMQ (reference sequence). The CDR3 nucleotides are TGTGCCAGCAGCTTAGGCCATGGGGAGACCCAGTACTTC. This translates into CASSLGHGETQYF. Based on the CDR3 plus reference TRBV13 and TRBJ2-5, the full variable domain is AAGVIQSPRHLIKEKRETATLKCYPIPRHDTVYWYQQGPGQDPQFLISFYEKMQSDKGSIPDRFSAQQFSDYHSELNMSSLELGDSALYFCASSLGHGETQYFGPGTRLLVL.

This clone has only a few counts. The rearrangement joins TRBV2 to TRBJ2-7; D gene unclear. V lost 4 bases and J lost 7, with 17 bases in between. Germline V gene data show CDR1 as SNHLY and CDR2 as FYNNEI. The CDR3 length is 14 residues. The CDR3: CASSAAESKAEQYF. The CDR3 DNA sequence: TGTGCCAGCAGTGCTGCGGAATCGAAGGCGGAGCAGTACTTC. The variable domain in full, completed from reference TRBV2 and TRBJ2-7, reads EPEVTQTPSHQVTQMGQEVILRCVPISNHLYFYWYRQILGQKVEFLVSFYNNEISEKSEIFDDQFSVERPDGSNFTLKIRSTKLEDSAMYFCASSAAESKAEQYFGPGTRLTVT.

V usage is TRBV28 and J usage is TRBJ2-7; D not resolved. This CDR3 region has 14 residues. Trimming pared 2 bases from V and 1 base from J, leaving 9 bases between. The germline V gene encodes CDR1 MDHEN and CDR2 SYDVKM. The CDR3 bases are TGTGCCAGCAGTTTAGTCTCGGAATCCTACGAGCAGTACTTC. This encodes CASSLVSESYEQYF.

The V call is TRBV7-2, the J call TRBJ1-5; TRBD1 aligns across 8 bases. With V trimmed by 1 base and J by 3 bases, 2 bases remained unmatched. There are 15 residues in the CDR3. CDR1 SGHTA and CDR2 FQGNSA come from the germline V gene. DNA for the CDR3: TGTGCCAGCAGCTTAGAGGACAGGGCCAATCAGCCCCAGCATTTT. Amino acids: CASSLEDRANQPQHF.

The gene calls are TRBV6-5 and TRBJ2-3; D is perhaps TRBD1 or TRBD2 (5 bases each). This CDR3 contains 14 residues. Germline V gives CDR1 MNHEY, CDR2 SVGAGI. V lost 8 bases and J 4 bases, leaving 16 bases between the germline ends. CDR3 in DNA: TGTGCCAGCGGCTACGGGGCAAGGGCAGATACGCAGTATTTT. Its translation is CASGYGARADTQYF.

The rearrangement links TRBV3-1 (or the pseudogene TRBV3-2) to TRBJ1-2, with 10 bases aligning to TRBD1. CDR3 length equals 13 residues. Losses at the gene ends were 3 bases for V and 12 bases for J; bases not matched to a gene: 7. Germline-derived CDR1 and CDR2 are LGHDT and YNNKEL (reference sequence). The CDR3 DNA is TGTGCCAGCAGCCAGGGACAGGGGTTAGTGAACACCTTC. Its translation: CASSQGQGLVNTF.

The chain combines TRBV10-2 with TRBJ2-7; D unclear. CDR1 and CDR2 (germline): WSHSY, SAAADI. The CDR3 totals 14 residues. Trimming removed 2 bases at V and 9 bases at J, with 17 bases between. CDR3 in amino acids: CASSEGLKPPPQYF. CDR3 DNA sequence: TGCGCCAGCAGTGAGGGTCTTAAACCCCCTCCGCAGTACTTC.

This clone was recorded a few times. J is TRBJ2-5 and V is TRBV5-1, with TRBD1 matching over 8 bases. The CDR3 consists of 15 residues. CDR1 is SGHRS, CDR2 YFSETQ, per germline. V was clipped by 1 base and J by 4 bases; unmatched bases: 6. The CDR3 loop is CASSLNTGGLETQYF. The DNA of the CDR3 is TGCGCCAGCAGCTTGAATACAGGGGGTCTAGAGACCCAGTACTTC.

DNA of the CDR3: TGTGCCAGCAGTCCTACAGCGGATTCCCAGTACTTC. Protein sequence: CASSPTADSQYF. This rearrangement joins TRBV2 to TRBJ2-5; D may be TRBD2 (5 bases). The CDR3 sequence is 12 residues long. The V and J ends lost 5 bases and 9 bases respectively, with 13 bases between them. Germline CDR1 SNHLY, CDR2 FYNNEI.

CDR3 coding DNA: TGTGCCAGCAGCTCCCCCCCCGGGTACGAGCAGTACTTC. Protein product: CASSSPPGYEQYF. The rearrangement uses TRBV5-6 and TRBJ2-7; D ambiguous. Trimming shortened V by 3 bases and J by 4 bases, and 11 bases separated the two germline ends. The CDR3 loop spans 13 amino acids. Germline CDR1 and CDR2: SGHDT and YYEEEE.

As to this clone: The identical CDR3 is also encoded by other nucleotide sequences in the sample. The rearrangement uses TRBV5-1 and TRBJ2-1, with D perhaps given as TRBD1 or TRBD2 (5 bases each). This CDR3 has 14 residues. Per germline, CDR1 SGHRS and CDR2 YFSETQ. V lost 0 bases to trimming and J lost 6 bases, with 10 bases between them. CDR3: CASSLGAGSNEQFF. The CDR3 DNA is TGCGCCAGCAGCTTGGGGGCAGGGAGCAATGAGCAGTTCTTC.

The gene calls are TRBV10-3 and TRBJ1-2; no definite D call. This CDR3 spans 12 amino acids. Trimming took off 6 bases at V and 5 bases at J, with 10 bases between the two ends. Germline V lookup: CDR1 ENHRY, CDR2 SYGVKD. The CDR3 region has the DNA TGTGCCATCAGGGAGGGTGGGTATGGCTACACCTTC. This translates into CAIREGGYGYTF.

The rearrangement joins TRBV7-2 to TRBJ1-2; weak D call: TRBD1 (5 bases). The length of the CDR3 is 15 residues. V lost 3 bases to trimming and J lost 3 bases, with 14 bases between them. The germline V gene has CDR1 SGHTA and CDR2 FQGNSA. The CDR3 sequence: CASSFSDEGYYGYTF. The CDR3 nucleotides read TGTGCCAGCAGCTTTTCGGATGAGGGGTACTATGGCTACACCTTC.